These 5 T cell receptor beta chains came from one sample sequenced in a study of T cells expressing NK-cell markers. Reprocessing the 5' RACE reads, TCRdb reports a single entry for every CDR3 protein and omits DNA. The sample features roughly 110,000 distinct CDR3 sequences, with about a fifth in its top ten. Sequenced: blood T cells: a sorted CD56 or NKG2C T cell subset, CD4+ or CD8+ T cells, or bulk PBMC T cells (not recorded which). The receptors were gathered from a woman aged 18-70 years in good health.

This chain uses TRBV29-1 with TRBJ2-7; TCRdb designates TRBD1, a call that cannot be tested without DNA. CDR1 is SQVTM, CDR2 ANQGSEA, per germline. The CDR3 loop spans 16 amino acids. This CDR3 is CSVEAPGARLGYEQYF.

V is TRBV12-3 or TRBV12-4 and J is TRBJ2-2; TCRdb's D call of TRBD2 is untestable without DNA. The CDR3 loop spans 15 amino acids. Here the CDR3 reads CASSFGTPNTGELFF.

V is TRBV7-9 and J is TRBJ2-7; TCRdb outputs TRBD1, but without DNA this stays unchecked. This CDR3 spans 12 amino acids. The V gene's germline CDR1 is SEHNR and CDR2 FQNEAQ (reference sequence). CDR3 region: CASRGQGHEQYF.

CDR3 in amino acids: CASSLGGVPPYEQYF. The V call is TRBV27, the J call TRBJ2-7; TCRdb outputs TRBD2, but without DNA this stays unchecked. This CDR3 spans 15 amino acids. CDR1 and CDR2 from the germline V gene are MNHEY and SMNVEV (reference sequence).

The chain links TRBV27 to TRBJ2-7; TCRdb proposes TRBD1, but this gene call is untestable without DNA. The CDR3 contains 13 residues. The germline V gene encodes CDR1 MNHEY and CDR2 SMNVEV (reference sequence). The CDR3 loop is CASRAGDLRLQYF.